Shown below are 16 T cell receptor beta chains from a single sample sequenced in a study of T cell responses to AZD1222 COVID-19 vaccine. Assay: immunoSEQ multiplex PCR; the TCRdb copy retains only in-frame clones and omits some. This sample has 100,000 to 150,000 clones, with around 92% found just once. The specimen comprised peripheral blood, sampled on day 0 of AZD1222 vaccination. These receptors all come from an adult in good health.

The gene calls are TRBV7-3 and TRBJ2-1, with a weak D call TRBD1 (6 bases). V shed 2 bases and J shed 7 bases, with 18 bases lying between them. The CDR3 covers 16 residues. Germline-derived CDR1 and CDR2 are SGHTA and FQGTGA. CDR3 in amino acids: CASSLEGVTRPNEQFF. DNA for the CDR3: TGTGCCAGCAGCTTAGAGGGGGTAACAAGGCCAAATGAGCAGTTCTTC.

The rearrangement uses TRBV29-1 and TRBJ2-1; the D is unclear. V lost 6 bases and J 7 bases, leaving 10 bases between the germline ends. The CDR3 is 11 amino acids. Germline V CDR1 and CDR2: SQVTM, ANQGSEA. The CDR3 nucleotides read TGCAGCGTCGTAAACTGGAATGAGCAGTTCTTC. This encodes CSVVNWNEQFF.

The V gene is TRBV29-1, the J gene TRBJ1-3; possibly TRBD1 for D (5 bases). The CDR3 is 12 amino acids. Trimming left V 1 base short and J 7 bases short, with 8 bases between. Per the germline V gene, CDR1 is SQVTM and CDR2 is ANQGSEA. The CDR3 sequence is CSVEGWGNTIYF. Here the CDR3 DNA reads TGCAGCGTTGAAGGGTGGGGGAACACCATATATTTT.

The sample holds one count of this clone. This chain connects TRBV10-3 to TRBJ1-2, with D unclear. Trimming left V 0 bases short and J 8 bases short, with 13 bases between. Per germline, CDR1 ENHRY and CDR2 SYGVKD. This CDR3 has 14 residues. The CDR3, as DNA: TGTGCCATCAGTGAGTCGTCGGGTGTTGGGGGCTACACCTTC. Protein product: CAISESSGVGGYTF.

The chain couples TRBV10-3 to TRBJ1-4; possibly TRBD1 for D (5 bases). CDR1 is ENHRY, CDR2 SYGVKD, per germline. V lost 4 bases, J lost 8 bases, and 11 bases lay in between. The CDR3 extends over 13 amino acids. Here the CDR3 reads CAISAGAEEKLFF. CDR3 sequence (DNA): TGTGCCATCAGTGCCGGGGCAGAGGAAAAACTGTTTTTT.

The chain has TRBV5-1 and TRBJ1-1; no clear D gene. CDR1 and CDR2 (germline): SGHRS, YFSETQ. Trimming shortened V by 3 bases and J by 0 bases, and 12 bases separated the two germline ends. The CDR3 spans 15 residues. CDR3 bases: TGCGCCAGCAGCTCGATGACCGCGATGAACACTGAAGCTTTCTTT. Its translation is CASSSMTAMNTEAFF. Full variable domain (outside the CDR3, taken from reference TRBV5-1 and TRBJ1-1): KAGVTQTPRYLIKTRGQQVTLSCSPISGHRSVSWYQQTPGQGLQFLFEYFSETQRNKGNFPGRFSGRQFSNSRSEMNVSTLELGDSALYLCASSSMTAMNTEAFFGQGTRLTVV.

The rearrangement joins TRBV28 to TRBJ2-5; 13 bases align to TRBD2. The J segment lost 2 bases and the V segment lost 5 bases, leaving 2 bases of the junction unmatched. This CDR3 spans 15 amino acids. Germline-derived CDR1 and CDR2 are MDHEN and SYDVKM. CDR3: CASSGTSGVQETQYF. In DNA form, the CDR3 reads TGTGCCAGCAGTGGGACTAGCGGGGTACAAGAGACCCAGTACTTC.

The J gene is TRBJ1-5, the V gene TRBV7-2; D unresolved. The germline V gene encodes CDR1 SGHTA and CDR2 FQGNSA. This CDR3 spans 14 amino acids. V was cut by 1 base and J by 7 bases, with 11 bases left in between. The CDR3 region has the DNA TGTGCCAGCAGCTTAGACGAGGCAAGGCAGCCCCAGCATTTT. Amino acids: CASSLDEARQPQHF.

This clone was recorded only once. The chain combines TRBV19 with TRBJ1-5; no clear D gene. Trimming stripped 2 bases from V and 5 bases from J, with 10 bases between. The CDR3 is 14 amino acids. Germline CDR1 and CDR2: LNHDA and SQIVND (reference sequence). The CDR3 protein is CASSISGVDQPQHF. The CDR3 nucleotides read TGTGCCAGTAGTATATCCGGGGTGGATCAGCCCCAGCATTTT.

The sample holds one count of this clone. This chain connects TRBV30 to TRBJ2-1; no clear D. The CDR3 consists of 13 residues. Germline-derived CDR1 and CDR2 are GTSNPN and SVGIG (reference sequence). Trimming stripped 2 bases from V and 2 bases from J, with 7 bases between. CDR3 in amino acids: CAWSTGAYNEQFF. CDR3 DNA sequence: TGTGCCTGGAGTACGGGCGCCTACAATGAGCAGTTCTTC.

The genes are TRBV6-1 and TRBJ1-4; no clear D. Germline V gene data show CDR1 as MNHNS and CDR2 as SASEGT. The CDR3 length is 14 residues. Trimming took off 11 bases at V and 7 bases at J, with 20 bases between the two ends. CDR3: CACSRGPGSEKLFF. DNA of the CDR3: TGTGCCTGTTCGCGTGGGCCGGGCAGTGAAAAACTGTTTTTT.

This chain's CDR3 is CAWSVRFGELFF. CDR3 nucleotide sequence: TGTGCCTGGAGTGTCAGGTTCGGGGAGCTGTTTTTT. J is TRBJ2-2 and V is TRBV30; D is ambiguous. The CDR3 length is 12 residues. V lost 0 bases and J 7 bases, leaving 6 bases between the germline ends. Germline V lookup: CDR1 GTSNPN, CDR2 SVGIG (reference sequence).

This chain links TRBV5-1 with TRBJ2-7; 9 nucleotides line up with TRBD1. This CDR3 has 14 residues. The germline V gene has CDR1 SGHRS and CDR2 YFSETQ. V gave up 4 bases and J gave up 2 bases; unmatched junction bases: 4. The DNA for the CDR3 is TGCGCCAGCAGCCAGGACAGGGGTCCCTACGAGCAGTACTTC. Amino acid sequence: CASSQDRGPYEQYF.

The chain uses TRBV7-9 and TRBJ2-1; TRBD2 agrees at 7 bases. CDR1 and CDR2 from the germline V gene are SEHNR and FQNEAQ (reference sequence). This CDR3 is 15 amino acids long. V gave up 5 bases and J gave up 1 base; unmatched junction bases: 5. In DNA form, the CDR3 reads TGTGCCAGCAGCCGCGGGAGTAATTCCTACAATGAGCAGTTCTTC. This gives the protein CASSRGSNSYNEQFF. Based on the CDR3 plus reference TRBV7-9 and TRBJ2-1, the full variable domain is DTGVSQNPRHKITKRGQNVTFRCDPISEHNRLYWYRQTLGQGPEFLTYFQNEAQLEKSRLLSDRFSAERPKGSFSTLEIQRTEQGDSAMYLCASSRGSNSYNEQFFGPGTRLTVL.

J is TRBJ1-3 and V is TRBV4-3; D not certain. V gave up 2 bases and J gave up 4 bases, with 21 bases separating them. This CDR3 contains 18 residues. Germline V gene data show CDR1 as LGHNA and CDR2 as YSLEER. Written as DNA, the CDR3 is TGCGCCAGCAGCCAACAGAAAGAACCTTCTCCATCCGGAAACACCATATATTTT. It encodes CASSQQKEPSPSGNTIYF.

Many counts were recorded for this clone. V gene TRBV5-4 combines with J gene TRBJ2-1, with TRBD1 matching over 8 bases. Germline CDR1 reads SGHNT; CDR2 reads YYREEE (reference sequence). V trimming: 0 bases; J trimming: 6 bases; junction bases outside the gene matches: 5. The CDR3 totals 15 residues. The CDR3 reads CASSLDGTGSNEQFF. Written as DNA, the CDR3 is TGTGCCAGCAGCTTGGATGGGACAGGTTCCAATGAGCAGTTCTTC.